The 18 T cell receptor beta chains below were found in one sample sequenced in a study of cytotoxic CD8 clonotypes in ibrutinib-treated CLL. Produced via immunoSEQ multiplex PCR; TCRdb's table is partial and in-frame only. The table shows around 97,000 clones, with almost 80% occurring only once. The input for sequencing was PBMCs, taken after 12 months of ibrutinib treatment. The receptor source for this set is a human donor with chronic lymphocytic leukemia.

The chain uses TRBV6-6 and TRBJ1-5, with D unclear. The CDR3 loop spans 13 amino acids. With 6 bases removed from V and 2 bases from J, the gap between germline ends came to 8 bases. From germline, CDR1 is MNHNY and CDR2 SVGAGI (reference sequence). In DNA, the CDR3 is TGTGCCAGCAGAGAGAGTGGCAATCAGCCCCAGCATTTT. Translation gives CASRESGNQPQHF.

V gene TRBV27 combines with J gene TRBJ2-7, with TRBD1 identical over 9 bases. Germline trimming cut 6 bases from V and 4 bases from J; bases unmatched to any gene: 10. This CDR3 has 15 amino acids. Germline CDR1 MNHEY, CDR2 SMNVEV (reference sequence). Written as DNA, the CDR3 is TGTGCCAGCAGGCGCTCCGGGACAGGGAAGTACGAGCAGTACTTC. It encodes CASRRSGTGKYEQYF.

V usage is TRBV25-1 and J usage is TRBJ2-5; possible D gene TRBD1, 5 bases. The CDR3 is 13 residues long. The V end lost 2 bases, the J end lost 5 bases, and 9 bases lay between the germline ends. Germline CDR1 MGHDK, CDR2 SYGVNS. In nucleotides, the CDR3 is TGTGCCAGCAGTGAAGGGGCCAGGGAGACCCAGTACTTC. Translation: CASSEGARETQYF.

The CDR3 sequence: CASSPTGGNRNTEAFF. CDR3 sequence (DNA): TGTGCCAGCAGTCCAACAGGGGGCAATAGGAACACTGAAGCTTTCTTT. J is TRBJ1-1 and V is TRBV28; TRBD1 matches at 9 bases. Germline CDR1 and CDR2: MDHEN and SYDVKM. J lost 1 base, V lost 5 bases, and 8 bases had no gene match. The CDR3 is 16 amino acids.

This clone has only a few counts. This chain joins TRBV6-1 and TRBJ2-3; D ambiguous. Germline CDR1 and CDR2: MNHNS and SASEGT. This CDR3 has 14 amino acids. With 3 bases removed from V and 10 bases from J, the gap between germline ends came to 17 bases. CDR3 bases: TGTGCCAGCAGTGACCCTAGAATAGAAGCAGCGCAGTATTTT. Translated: CASSDPRIEAAQYF.

Here the CDR3 reads CASSPAGVSLPTGELFF. The CDR3 DNA is TGTGCCAGCTCACCCGCGGGCGTCAGTTTACCCACCGGGGAGCTGTTTTTT. The V call is TRBV18, the J call TRBJ2-2; TRBD2 might be the D (5 bases). The CDR3 covers 17 residues. Germline loops: CDR1 KGHSH, CDR2 LQKENI. Trimming shortened V by 3 bases and J by 4 bases, and 18 bases separated the two germline ends.

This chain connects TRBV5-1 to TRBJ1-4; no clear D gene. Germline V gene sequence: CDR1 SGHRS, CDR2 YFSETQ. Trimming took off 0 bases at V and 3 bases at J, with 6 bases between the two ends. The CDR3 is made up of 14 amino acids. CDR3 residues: CASSLDMANEKLFF. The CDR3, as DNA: TGCGCCAGCAGCTTGGACATGGCTAATGAAAAACTGTTTTTT.

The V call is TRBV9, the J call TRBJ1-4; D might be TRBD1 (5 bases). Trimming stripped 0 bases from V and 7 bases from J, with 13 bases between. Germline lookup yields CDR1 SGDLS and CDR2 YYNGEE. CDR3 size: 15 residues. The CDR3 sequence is CASSVGRGIGEKLFF. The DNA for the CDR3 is TGTGCCAGCAGCGTAGGAAGGGGAATAGGTGAAAAACTGTTTTTT.

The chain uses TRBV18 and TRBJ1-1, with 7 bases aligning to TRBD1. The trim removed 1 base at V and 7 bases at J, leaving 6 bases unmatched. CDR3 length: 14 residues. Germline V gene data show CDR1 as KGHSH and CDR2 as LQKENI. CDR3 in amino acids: CASSPLDRPYEAFF. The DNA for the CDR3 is TGTGCCAGCTCACCACTGGACAGGCCATATGAAGCTTTCTTT.

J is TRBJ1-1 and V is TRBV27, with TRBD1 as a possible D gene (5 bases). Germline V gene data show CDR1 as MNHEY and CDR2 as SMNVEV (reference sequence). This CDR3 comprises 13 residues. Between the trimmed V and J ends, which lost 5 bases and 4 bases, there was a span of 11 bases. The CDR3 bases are TGTGCCAGCAGTCTTAGGGGTGGCACTGAAGCTTTCTTT. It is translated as CASSLRGGTEAFF.

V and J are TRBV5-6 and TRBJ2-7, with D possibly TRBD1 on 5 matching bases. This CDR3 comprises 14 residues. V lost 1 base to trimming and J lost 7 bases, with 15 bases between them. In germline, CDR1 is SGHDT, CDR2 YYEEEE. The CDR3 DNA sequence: TGTGCCAGCAGCTTGATCCAGGGTGCGTTAGAGCAGTACTTC. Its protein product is CASSLIQGALEQYF.

As DNA, the CDR3 is TGTGCCAGCAGTTCCTTCTCCCTGAACACTGAAGCTTTCTTT. Translated: CASSSFSLNTEAFF. The V gene is TRBV6-5, the J gene TRBJ1-1; D uncertain. From germline, CDR1 is MNHEY and CDR2 SVGAGI. The CDR3 is 14 amino acids. The V gene lost 4 bases and the J gene lost 0 bases, with 9 bases spanning the gap.

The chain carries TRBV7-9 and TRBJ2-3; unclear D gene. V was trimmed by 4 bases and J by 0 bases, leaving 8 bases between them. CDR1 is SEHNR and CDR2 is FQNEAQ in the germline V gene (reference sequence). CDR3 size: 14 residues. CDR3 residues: CASSSADSTDTQYF. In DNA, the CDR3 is TGTGCCAGCAGCTCCGCGGATAGCACAGATACGCAGTATTTT. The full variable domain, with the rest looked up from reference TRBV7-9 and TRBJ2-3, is DTGVSQNPRHKITKRGQNVTFRCDPISEHNRLYWYRQTLGQGPEFLTYFQNEAQLEKSRLLSDRFSAERPKGSFSTLEIQRTEQGDSAMYLCASSSADSTDTQYFGPGTRLTVL.

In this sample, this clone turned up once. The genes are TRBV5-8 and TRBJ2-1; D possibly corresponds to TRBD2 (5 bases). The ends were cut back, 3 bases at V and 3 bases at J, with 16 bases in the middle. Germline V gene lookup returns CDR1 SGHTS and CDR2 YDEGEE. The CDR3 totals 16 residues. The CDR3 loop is CASSSLAPEGYNEQFF. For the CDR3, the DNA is TGTGCCAGCAGCTCCCTGGCCCCCGAGGGCTACAATGAGCAGTTCTTC.

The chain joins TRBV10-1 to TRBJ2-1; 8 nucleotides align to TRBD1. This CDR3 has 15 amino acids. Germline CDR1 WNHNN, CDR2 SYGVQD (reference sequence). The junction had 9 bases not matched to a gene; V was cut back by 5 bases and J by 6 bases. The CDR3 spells CASSSDRVGGNEQFF. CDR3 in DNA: TGCGCCAGCAGTTCGGACAGGGTTGGGGGCAATGAGCAGTTCTTC.

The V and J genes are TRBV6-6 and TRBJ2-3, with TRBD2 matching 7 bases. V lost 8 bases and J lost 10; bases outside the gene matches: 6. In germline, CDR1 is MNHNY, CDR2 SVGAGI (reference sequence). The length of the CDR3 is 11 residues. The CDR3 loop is CASGGDYSQYF. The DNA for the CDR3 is TGTGCCAGCGGCGGGGACTACTCGCAGTATTTT.

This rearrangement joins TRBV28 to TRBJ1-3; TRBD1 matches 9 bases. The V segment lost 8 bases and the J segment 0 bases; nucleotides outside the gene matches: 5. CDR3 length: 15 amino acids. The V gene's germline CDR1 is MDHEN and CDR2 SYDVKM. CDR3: CASDRGGSSGNTIYF. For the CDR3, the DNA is TGTGCCAGCGACAGGGGGGGAAGCTCTGGAAACACCATATATTTT.

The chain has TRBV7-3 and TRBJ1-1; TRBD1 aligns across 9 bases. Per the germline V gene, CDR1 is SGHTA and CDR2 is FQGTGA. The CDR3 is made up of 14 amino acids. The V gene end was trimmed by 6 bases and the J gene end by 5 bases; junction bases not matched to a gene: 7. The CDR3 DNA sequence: TGTGCCAGCAGGGACTACAGGGGGCCGACTGAAGCTTTCTTT. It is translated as CASRDYRGPTEAFF.